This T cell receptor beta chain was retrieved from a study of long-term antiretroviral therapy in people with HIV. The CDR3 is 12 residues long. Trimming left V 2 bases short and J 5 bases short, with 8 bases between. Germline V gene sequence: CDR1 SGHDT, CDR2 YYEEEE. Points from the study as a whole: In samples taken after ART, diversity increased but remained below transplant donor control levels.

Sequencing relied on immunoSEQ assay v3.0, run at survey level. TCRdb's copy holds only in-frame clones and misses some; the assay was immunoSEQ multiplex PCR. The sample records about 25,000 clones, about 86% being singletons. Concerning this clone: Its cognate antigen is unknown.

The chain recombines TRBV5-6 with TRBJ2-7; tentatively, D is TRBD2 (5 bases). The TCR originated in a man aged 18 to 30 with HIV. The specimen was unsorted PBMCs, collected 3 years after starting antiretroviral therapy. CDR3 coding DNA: TGTGCCAGCAGCTTTCGGGGTGACGAGCAGTACGTC. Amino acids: CASSFRGDEQYV.